Below, one T cell receptor beta chain is given with its context. The data derive from a study of blood T cell repertoires in COVID-19. Study at large: Acute-phase and convalescent COVID-19 samples originated in the United States, Italy and Spain. The cDNA or gDNA used as material had been derived from T cells, B-cell-depleted T cells, or PBMCs.

Per the authors' pipeline: Nucleated cell counts were estimated from reference gene primer amplification. Sequencing was performed with immunoSEQ multiplex PCR; in TCRdb, only in-frame clones are kept and a portion is missing. The V and J calls and clone size come from that table; D and trimming were worked out from the DNA. Of some 70,000 clones listed, 70% to 90% are singletons. The sample taken for sequencing was peripheral blood. This TCR derives from an older woman with acute or convalescent COVID-19.

The CDR3 nucleotides read TGTGCCAGCTGGGAAAGACAGGGAAGGATTCAGCCCCAGCATTTT. This gives the protein CASWERQGRIQPQHF. V gene TRBV28 combines with J gene TRBJ1-5, with 7 bases lining up with TRBD1. CDR3 size: 15 residues. Germline CDR1 and CDR2: MDHEN and SYDVKM. The V segment lost 8 bases and the J segment 6 bases; nucleotides outside the gene matches: 13.